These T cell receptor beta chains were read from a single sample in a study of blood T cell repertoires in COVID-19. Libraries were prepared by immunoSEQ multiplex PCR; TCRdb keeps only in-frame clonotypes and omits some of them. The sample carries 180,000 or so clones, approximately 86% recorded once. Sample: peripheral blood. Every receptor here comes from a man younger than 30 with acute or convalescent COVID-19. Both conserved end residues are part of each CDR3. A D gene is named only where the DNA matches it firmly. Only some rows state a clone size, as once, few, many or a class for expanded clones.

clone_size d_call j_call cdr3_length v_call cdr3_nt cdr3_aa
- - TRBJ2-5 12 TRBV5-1 TGCGCCAGCAGCTTGCCCAAAGAGACCCAGTACTTC CASSLPKETQYF
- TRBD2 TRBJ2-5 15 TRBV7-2 TGTGCCAGCAGCTTGACTAGCGGGGGAGGAGAGACCCAGTACTTC CASSLTSGGGETQYF
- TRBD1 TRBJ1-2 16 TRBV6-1 TGTGCCAGCAGTGAATCGACAGGGTACTTTCTCTATGGCTACACCTTC CASSESTGYFLYGYTF
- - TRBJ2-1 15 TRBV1 TGCACCAGCAGCCTGGGGTTAGCGGGGGTTGATGAGCAGTTCTTC CTSSLGLAGVDEQFF
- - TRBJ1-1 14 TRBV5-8 TGTGCCAGCGAGGAACAGGAAATGAACACTGAAGCTTTCTTT CASEEQEMNTEAFF
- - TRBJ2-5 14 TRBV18 TGTGCCAGCTCACTCCGGGAGCTCCAAGAGACCCAGTACTTC CASSLRELQETQYF
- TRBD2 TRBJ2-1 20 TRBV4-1 TGCGCCAGCAGCCAAGATTCGGACCTAGCGGGGGGTTTGATCCAGAATGAGCAGTTCTTC CASSQDSDLAGGLIQNEQFF
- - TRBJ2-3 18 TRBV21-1 TGTGCCAGCAGCAAAACCGACAGACTAGCGGGTCGCACAGATACGCAGTATTTT CASSKTDRLAGRTDTQYF
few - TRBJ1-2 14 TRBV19 TGTGCCAGTAGTATAGACATACAGTCTTTTGGCTACACCTTC CASSIDIQSFGYTF
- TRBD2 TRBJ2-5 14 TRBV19 TGTGCCAGTACCCCTAGCGGGGGGAGGGAGACCCAGTACTTC CASTPSGGRETQYF
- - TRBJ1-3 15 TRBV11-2 TGTGCCAGCAGTTCAGTACGGGGATCTGGAAACACCATATATTTT CASSSVRGSGNTIYF
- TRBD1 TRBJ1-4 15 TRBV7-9 TGTGCCAGCAGCCAACCTCAGGGGGCTGGTGAAAAACTGTTTTTT CASSQPQGAGEKLFF
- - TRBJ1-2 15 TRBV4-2 TGTGCCAGCAGCCAAGAACTCGTCAGGGCCTATGGCTACACCTTC CASSQELVRAYGYTF
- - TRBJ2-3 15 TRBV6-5 TGTGCCACCACCCCATTAAGGGGGGGGGCAGATACGCAGTATTTT CATTPLRGGADTQYF
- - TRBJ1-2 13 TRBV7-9 TGTGCCAGCAGCAGTGACAGGTTCTATGGCTACACCTTC CASSSDRFYGYTF
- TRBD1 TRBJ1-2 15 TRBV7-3 TGTGCCAGCAGCTCCATAATCGCGGCAGGGGGTGGCTACACCTTC CASSSIIAAGGGYTF
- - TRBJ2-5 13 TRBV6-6 TGTGCCAGCAGTTACCAGGGAGGAGAGACCCAGTACTTC CASSYQGGETQYF
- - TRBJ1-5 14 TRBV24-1 TGTGCCACCAGTGATTGGGGCAGTAATCAGCCCCAGCATTTT CATSDWGSNQPQHF
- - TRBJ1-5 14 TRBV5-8 TGTGCCAGCAGCTCCAGATATAGCAATCAGCCCCAGCATTTT CASSSRYSNQPQHF
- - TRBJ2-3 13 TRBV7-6 TGTGCCAGCAGCAACCGGGACACATATACGCAGTATTTT CASSNRDTYTQYF
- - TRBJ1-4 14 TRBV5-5 TGTGCCAGCAGCCCAACCGGGACTAATGAAAAACTGTTTTTT CASSPTGTNEKLFF
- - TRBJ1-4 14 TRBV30 TGTGCCTGGAGTTCCGGGTTGACTAATGAAAAACTGTTTTTT CAWSSGLTNEKLFF
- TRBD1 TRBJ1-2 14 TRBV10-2 TGCGCCAGCAGAGAACAGGGGGCTGGCTATGGCTACACCTTC CASREQGAGYGYTF
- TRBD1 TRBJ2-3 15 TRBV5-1 TGCGCCAGCAGCCCGGGACAGGGGAGCACAGATACGCAGTATTTT CASSPGQGSTDTQYF
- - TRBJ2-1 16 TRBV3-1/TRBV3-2 TGTGCCAGCAGCCATCCCGAGGGGGACAAGGGGATTGAGCAGTTCTTC CASSHPEGDKGIEQFF
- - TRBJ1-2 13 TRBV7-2 TGTGCCAGCAGCTCCTCAGCTAACTATGGCTACACCTTC CASSSSANYGYTF
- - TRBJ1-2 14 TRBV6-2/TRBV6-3 TGTGCCAGCAGTACACACTTGACAGGCTGGGGCTACACCTTC CASSTHLTGWGYTF
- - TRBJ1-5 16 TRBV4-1 TGCGCCAGCAGCCCGGAGACAGAACCTAGCAATCAGCCCCAGCATTTT CASSPETEPSNQPQHF
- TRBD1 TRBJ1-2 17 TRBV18 TGTGCCAGCTCCCCTGGGACAGGGAGGGGAACTAACTATGGCTACACCTTC CASSPGTGRGTNYGYTF
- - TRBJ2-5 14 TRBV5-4 TGTGCCAGCAGCCAAGACAGAGCTCAAGAGACCCAGTACTTC CASSQDRAQETQYF
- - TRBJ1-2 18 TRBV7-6 TGTGCCAGCAGCTTTATTCAGGGAGGTTTCGGTGCCAACTATGGCTACACCTTC CASSFIQGGFGANYGYTF
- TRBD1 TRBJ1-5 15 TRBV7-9 TGTGCCAGCAGCTCCGGAACAGGGGCAAATCAGCCCCAGCATTTT CASSSGTGANQPQHF
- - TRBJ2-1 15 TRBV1 TGCACCAGCAGCCAATGGGTCCCAGGGGAAGATGAGCAGTTCTTC CTSSQWVPGEDEQFF
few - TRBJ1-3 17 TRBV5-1 TGCGCCAGCAGCTTGGGGACCGTGGGGGGCTCTGGAAACACCATATATTTT CASSLGTVGGSGNTIYF
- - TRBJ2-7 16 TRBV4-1 TGCGCCAGCAGCCAAGATGGCGGACTACCGACCTACGAGCAGTACTTC CASSQDGGLPTYEQYF
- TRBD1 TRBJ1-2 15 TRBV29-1 TGCAGCGTCTCTGGACAGGGTCAAGATTACTATGGCTACACCTTC CSVSGQGQDYYGYTF
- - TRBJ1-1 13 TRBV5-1 TGCGCCAGCAGCAGGGGGTCTGGCACTGAAGCTTTCTTT CASSRGSGTEAFF
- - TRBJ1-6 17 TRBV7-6 TGTGCCAGCAGCTTAGAGGCGCCGGGACTGCTAAATTCACCCCTCCACTTT CASSLEAPGLLNSPLHF
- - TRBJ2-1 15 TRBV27 TGTGCCAGCAGTTTGGTTCAGGGGAACTACAATGAGCAGTTCTTC CASSLVQGNYNEQFF
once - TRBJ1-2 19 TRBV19 TGTGCCAGTAGTGGAACCATCTGGACAGATTCCCGTAATAACTATGGCTACACCTTC CASSGTIWTDSRNNYGYTF
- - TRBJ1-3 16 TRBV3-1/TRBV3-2 TGTGCCAGCAGCCCTTGGTTGAAGAGCTCTGGAAACACCATATATTTT CASSPWLKSSGNTIYF
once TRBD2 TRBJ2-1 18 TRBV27 TGTGCCAGCAGGAGACTAGCGGGGGGGCCGCTTCCCTACAATGAGCAGTTCTTC CASRRLAGGPLPYNEQFF
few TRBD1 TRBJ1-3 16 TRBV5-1 TGCGCCAGCAGCCCCGGGGACAGGGGGACTGGAAACACCATATATTTT CASSPGDRGTGNTIYF
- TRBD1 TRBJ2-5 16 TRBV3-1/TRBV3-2 TGTGCCAGCAGCCACCGAGGACAGGGGGCGAGAGAGACCCAGTACTTC CASSHRGQGARETQYF
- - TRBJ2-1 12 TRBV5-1 TGCGCCAGCGAGGGACTGCTCAATGAGCAGTTCTTC CASEGLLNEQFF
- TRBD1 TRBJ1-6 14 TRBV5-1 TGCGCCAGCAGCCAGGGACAGTTAAATTCACCCCTCCACTTT CASSQGQLNSPLHF
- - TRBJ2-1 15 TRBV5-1 TGCGCCAGCAGCTTGGGAGGGGGATCCTACAATGAGCAGTTCTTC CASSLGGGSYNEQFF
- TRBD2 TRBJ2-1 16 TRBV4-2 TGTGCCAGCAGCTTCCTAGCGGGGAGCTCCTACAATGAGCAGTTCTTC CASSFLAGSSYNEQFF
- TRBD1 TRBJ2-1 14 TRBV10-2 TGCGCCAGCACTACGACAGGGGGTTACAATGAGCAGTTCTTC CASTTTGGYNEQFF
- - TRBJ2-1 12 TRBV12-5 TGTGCTAGTGTCCCTGACAGCAATGAGCAGTTCTTC CASVPDSNEQFF
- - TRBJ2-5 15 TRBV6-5 TGTGCCAGCAGAAGCCAGTTACAGACCCAAGAGACCCAGTACTTC CASRSQLQTQETQYF
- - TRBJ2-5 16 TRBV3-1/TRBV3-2 TGTGCCAGCAGCCAAGTTACGCGGGGTTTCCGAGAGACCCAGTACTTC CASSQVTRGFRETQYF